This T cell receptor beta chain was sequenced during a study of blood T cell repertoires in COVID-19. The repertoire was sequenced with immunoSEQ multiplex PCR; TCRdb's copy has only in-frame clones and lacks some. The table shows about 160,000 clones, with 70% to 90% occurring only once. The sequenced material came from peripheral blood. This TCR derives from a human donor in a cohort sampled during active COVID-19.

For the CDR3, the DNA is TGTGCCAGCAGCCAGACGCCGGGATCAATCACAGATACGCAGTATTTT. Encoded protein: CASSQTPGSITDTQYF. The J gene is TRBJ2-3, the V gene TRBV3-1 (or the pseudogene TRBV3-2), with a weak D call TRBD2 (5 bases). With 3 bases removed from V and 2 bases from J, the gap between germline ends came to 15 bases. Germline V lookup: CDR1 LGHDT, CDR2 YNNKEL (reference sequence). The CDR3 is made up of 16 amino acids.